The 30 T cell receptor beta chains reported below all come from one sample, sequenced in a study of shared clonotypes between healthy human individuals. Data came from immunoSEQ multiplex PCR; TCRdb stores just in-frame clones and leaves some out. This sample carries roughly 1,000,000 clones, 75% to 80% of them seen once, and the ten largest clones take 0.55% to 0.7%. Sequences were obtained from memory CD4+ T cells from PBMCs. Subset defined: CD45RA-negative fraction. These receptors all stem from a man between 18 and 29 years old in good health. Some clones in this sample may be carry-over from other donors' samples.

This chain joins TRBV5-1 and TRBJ1-2; D gene uncertain. The CDR3 contains 14 residues. V lost 3 bases and J lost 5, with 14 bases in between. Germline V gene lookup returns CDR1 SGHRS and CDR2 YFSETQ. The CDR3 sequence: CASSWAGQSYGYTF. CDR3 bases: TGCGCCAGCAGCTGGGCTGGGCAGTCGTATGGCTACACCTTC.

This clone came up a few times. The V and J genes are TRBV7-3 and TRBJ1-1, with no clear D. CDR1 SGHTA and CDR2 FQGTGA come from the germline V gene. With 8 bases removed from V and 3 bases from J, the gap between germline ends came to 13 bases. The CDR3 has 13 residues. CDR3 protein: CASRLGLDTEAFF. CDR3 in DNA: TGTGCCAGCCGATTGGGGTTGGACACTGAAGCTTTCTTT.

This clone was observed a single time. This sequence joins TRBV10-3 and TRBJ2-1, with D hard to call. The CDR3 runs to 16 residues. Trimming shortened V by 2 bases and J by 8 bases, and 19 bases separated the two germline ends. The germline V gene encodes CDR1 ENHRY and CDR2 SYGVKD. The CDR3 loop is CAISEDPLPPNDEQFF. The CDR3 nucleotides are TGTGCCATCAGTGAGGACCCTCTTCCCCCAAACGATGAGCAGTTCTTC.

The chain has TRBV2 and TRBJ2-7; D uncertain. The V and J ends lost 7 bases and 4 bases respectively, with 14 bases between them. The CDR3 length is 13 residues. Germline CDR1 is SNHLY and CDR2 is FYNNEI. This CDR3 reads CASTPVRSYEQYF. The DNA of the CDR3 is TGTGCCAGCACTCCCGTACGGTCTTACGAGCAGTACTTC.

This clone showed up just a few times. The rearrangement uses TRBV30 and TRBJ2-1; D is ambiguous. The CDR3 consists of 11 residues. Germline-derived CDR1 and CDR2 are GTSNPN and SVGIG (reference sequence). Deletions cut 2 bases from V and 10 bases from J, with 9 bases between. CDR3 amino acids: CAWSWGGEQFF. In DNA form, the CDR3 reads TGTGCCTGGAGTTGGGGTGGGGAGCAGTTCTTC.

The chain is built from TRBV30 and TRBJ1-2; D uncertain. The ends were cut back, 0 bases at V and 8 bases at J, with 13 bases in the middle. This CDR3 is built from 13 residues. Germline-derived CDR1 and CDR2 are GTSNPN and SVGIG (reference sequence). CDR3 nucleotides: TGTGCCTGGAGTGTAAGAGGCCTGAGGGGCTACACCTTC. Translated: CAWSVRGLRGYTF.

This chain links TRBV19 with TRBJ2-3, with D possibly matching TRBD1 (6 bases). V was shortened by 6 bases and J by 6 bases, with 13 bases between the two germline ends. This CDR3 is built from 13 residues. Per the germline V gene, CDR1 is LNHDA and CDR2 is SQIVND (reference sequence). The CDR3, as DNA: TGTGCCAGTAGCAACAGGGCGGTCGATACGCAGTATTTT. Its protein product is CASSNRAVDTQYF.

The chain recombines TRBV6-5 with TRBJ2-3, with 7 bases lining up with TRBD2. Germline CDR1 reads MNHEY; CDR2 reads SVGAGI. The CDR3 has 14 amino acids. The trim removed 10 bases at V and 3 bases at J, leaving 10 bases unmatched. CDR3 sequence: CATKRLAVTDTQYF. Written as DNA, the CDR3 is TGTGCCACCAAGAGGCTAGCGGTTACAGATACGCAGTATTTT.

This chain uses TRBV7-9 with TRBJ2-7; D is perhaps TRBD1 (6 bases). The V end lost 1 base, the J end lost 0 bases, and 13 bases lay between the germline ends. Germline assignment: CDR1 SEHNR and CDR2 FQNEAQ (reference sequence). CDR3 size: 16 residues. In DNA, the CDR3 is TGTGCCAGCAGCTTAGGGGTTGGGGGCGACTCCTACGAGCAGTACTTC. Translation: CASSLGVGGDSYEQYF.

This chain joins TRBV11-1 and TRBJ2-5; D not resolved. CDR1 is SGHAT and CDR2 is FQDESV in the germline V gene (reference sequence). CDR3 length: 13 residues. The V gene lost 5 bases and the J gene lost 3 bases, with 10 bases spanning the gap. CDR3 sequence: CASSRLFEETQYF. CDR3 coding DNA: TGTGCCAGCAGCCGACTGTTCGAAGAGACCCAGTACTTC.

This sequence joins TRBV2 and TRBJ1-6; D gene ambiguous. The germline gives CDR1 SNHLY, CDR2 FYNNEI. CDR3 length: 13 residues. The V end was cut by 0 bases, the J end by 10 bases, with 7 bases between. The CDR3 sequence is CASSEARESPLHF. Here the CDR3 DNA reads TGTGCCAGCAGTGAAGCCCGAGAGTCACCCCTCCACTTT. Complete variable domain (other parts from reference TRBV2 and TRBJ1-6): EPEVTQTPSHQVTQMGQEVILRCVPISNHLYFYWYRQILGQKVEFLVSFYNNEISEKSEIFDDQFSVERPDGSNFTLKIRSTKLEDSAMYFCASSEARESPLHFGNGTRLTVT.

The chain has TRBV11-2 and TRBJ2-1; TRBD2 matches 8 bases. Looked up from germline, CDR1 is SGHAT and CDR2 is FQNNGV. The length of the CDR3 is 15 residues. Trimming took 4 bases from V and 8 from J; bases not matched to a gene: 10. CDR3 DNA: TGTGCCAGCAGCTCGATTAGCGGGATTGGTGATGAGCAGTTCTTC. As protein: CASSSISGIGDEQFF.

Worth noting for this clone: A far larger clone is off by one base, so a read error is likely. This sequence joins TRBV6-1 and TRBJ1-2; 7 positions agree with TRBD1. Germline V gene data show CDR1 as MNHNS and CDR2 as SASEGT. CDR3 length: 14 amino acids. The CDR3 protein is CGSSEGTEMYGYTF. In DNA form, the CDR3 reads TGTGGCAGCAGTGAAGGGACAGAGATGTATGGCTACACCTTC.

This clone was seen just once. V usage is TRBV14 and J usage is TRBJ1-1; D remains ambiguous. The germline V gene has CDR1 SGHDN and CDR2 FVKESK. The CDR3 has 14 amino acids. V gave up 4 bases and J gave up 0 bases, with 9 bases separating them. The chain's CDR3 is CASSRNLVNTEAFF. In nucleotides, the CDR3 is TGTGCCAGCAGCCGAAACCTCGTGAACACTGAAGCTTTCTTT.

This chain uses TRBV28 with TRBJ2-1; 12 bases are shared with TRBD1. Germline CDR1 is MDHEN and CDR2 is SYDVKM. The CDR3 loop spans 15 amino acids. The trim removed 5 bases at V and 9 bases at J, leaving 8 bases unmatched. CDR3 sequence: CASSSRDRGLGEQFF. CDR3 in DNA: TGTGCCAGCAGTAGCCGGGACAGGGGGCTGGGTGAGCAGTTCTTC.

The chain has TRBV5-8 and TRBJ1-4, with D uncertain. This CDR3 is 15 amino acids long. Germline assignment: CDR1 SGHTS and CDR2 YDEGEE. V lost 0 bases and J lost 7, with 13 bases in between. The CDR3 region has the DNA TGTGCCAGCAGCTTGGGTCGACTGCGTCGTGAAAAACTGTTTTTT. Its protein product is CASSLGRLRREKLFF. Full variable domain (rest looked up from reference TRBV5-8 and TRBJ1-4): EAGVTQSPTHLIKTRGQQATLRCSPISGHTSVYWYQQALGLGLQFLLWYDEGEERNRGNFPPRFSGRQFPNYSSELNVNALELEDSALYLCASSLGRLRREKLFFGSGTQLSVL.

This clone was recorded a few times. The chain links TRBV16 to TRBJ1-1; possibly TRBD1 for D (5 bases). Germline CDR1 is KGHSY and CDR2 is FQNENV. This CDR3 has 15 residues. The V gene lost 0 bases and the J gene lost 4 bases, with 12 bases spanning the gap. The CDR3, as DNA: TGTGCCAGCAGCCAATCGGCAGGGTCGGGCACTGAAGCTTTCTTT. Translating it yields CASSQSAGSGTEAFF.

The V and J genes are TRBV7-2 and TRBJ1-2, with D possibly matching TRBD1 (6 bases). The CDR3 has 17 residues. V lost 4 bases and J lost 3, with 21 bases in between. Germline V lookup: CDR1 SGHTA, CDR2 FQGNSA. CDR3 DNA: TGTGCCAGCAGCTCACCCACCCGGCCAGGGGAGGACTATGGCTACACCTTC. It is translated as CASSSPTRPGEDYGYTF.

This chain uses TRBV5-1 with TRBJ1-1; weak D call: TRBD1 (5 bases). CDR1 is SGHRS, CDR2 YFSETQ, per germline. V lost 4 bases and J lost 4, with 8 bases in between. The CDR3 extends over 12 amino acids. The CDR3 DNA reads TGCGCCAGCAGCCAGCAGGGCACTGAAGCTTTCTTT. This encodes CASSQQGTEAFF.

Turning to this clone: The sample holds other DNA sequences that translate to the same CDR3. The CDR3 reads CASSRTSGSVNEQFF. The CDR3 DNA is TGTGCCAGCAGCCGGACTAGCGGGAGTGTAAATGAGCAGTTCTTC. V is TRBV7-3 and J is TRBJ2-1; TRBD2 matches 13 bases. Germline V gives CDR1 SGHTA, CDR2 FQGTGA. V trimming: 5 bases; J trimming: 7 bases; junction bases outside the gene matches: 5. The CDR3 contains 15 residues.

The V call is TRBV6-6, the J call TRBJ2-7, with D tentatively TRBD1 (6 bases). Trimming shortened V by 8 bases and J by 1 base, and 15 bases separated the two germline ends. Germline V gene data show CDR1 as MNHNY and CDR2 as SVGAGI (reference sequence). The CDR3 extends over 14 amino acids. The CDR3 sequence is CASGTGLLSYEQYF. The CDR3 DNA follows: TGTGCCAGCGGAACAGGGCTCCTTTCCTACGAGCAGTACTTC.

The chain couples TRBV2 to TRBJ1-2; no clear D gene. Germline CDR1 and CDR2: SNHLY and FYNNEI. The CDR3 has 15 amino acids. Trimming pared 4 bases from V and 2 bases from J, leaving 14 bases between. As DNA, the CDR3 is TGTGCCAGCAGTGTGGTCAGAATACTAAACTATGGCTACACCTTC. This gives the protein CASSVVRILNYGYTF.

Turning to this clone: The same CDR3 arises from other DNA sequences in this sample as well. This chain joins TRBV2 and TRBJ1-1; D remains unclear. Germline-derived CDR1 and CDR2 are SNHLY and FYNNEI. This CDR3 is 10 amino acids long. The germline V and J ends were trimmed by 6 bases and 3 bases, with 2 bases remaining between them. The chain's CDR3 is CASSYTEAFF. In DNA, the CDR3 is TGTGCCAGCAGCTACACTGAAGCTTTCTTT.

The chain combines TRBV5-1 with TRBJ2-5, with TRBD1 matching over 8 bases. Germline trimming cut 5 bases from V and 4 bases from J; bases unmatched to any gene: 7. The germline V gene has CDR1 SGHRS and CDR2 YFSETQ. The CDR3 loop spans 14 amino acids. The CDR3 spells CASSDDRGGETQYF. CDR3 in DNA: TGCGCCAGCAGTGACGACAGGGGAGGAGAGACCCAGTACTTC.

Comments on this clone: This may stem from a read error, because a much larger clone lies one nucleotide away. V usage is TRBV30 and J usage is TRBJ1-5; D unresolved. This CDR3 comprises 13 residues. V was pared by 5 bases and J by 7 bases, with 15 bases between. Per germline, CDR1 GTSNPN and CDR2 SVGIG (reference sequence). The DNA for the CDR3 is TGTGCCTGGGGTGGTCGGGCGGGACAGCCCCAGCATTTT. It encodes CAWGGRAGQPQHF.

The J gene is TRBJ2-1, the V gene TRBV7-2, with TRBD2 identical over 10 bases. The CDR3 sequence is 15 residues long. CDR1 SGHTA and CDR2 FQGNSA come from the germline V gene. V shed 5 bases and J 15 bases; nucleotides not matched to a gene: 16. This CDR3 is CASSQPAGGLLLGFF. The CDR3 region has the DNA TGTGCCAGCAGCCAACCAGCGGGAGGGCTCTTACTGGGGTTCTTC.

A few counts support this clone. The same CDR3 is also encoded by other DNA sequences in this sample. The chain combines TRBV18 with TRBJ2-1; D ambiguous. CDR3 length: 12 amino acids. Trimming took off 2 bases at V and 8 bases at J, with 7 bases between the two ends. Germline lookup yields CDR1 KGHSH and CDR2 LQKENI. CDR3 bases: TGTGCCAGCTCACCATATGGGGATGAGCAGTTCTTC. Protein sequence: CASSPYGDEQFF.

The rearrangement uses TRBV15 and TRBJ1-2; tentative D call: TRBD1 (5 bases). The CDR3 has 15 residues. V was clipped by 0 bases and J by 8 bases, with 16 bases between them. The germline CDR1 and CDR2 sequences are LNHNV and YYDKDF (reference sequence). The CDR3 nucleotides read TGTGCCACCAGCAGAGATCAGGAAAGGGGTCGAGGCTACACCTTC. This sequence encodes CATSRDQERGRGYTF.

V usage is TRBV19 and J usage is TRBJ2-6; TRBD1 aligns across 8 bases. This CDR3 is 18 amino acids long. Trimming took 4 bases from V and 5 from J; bases not matched to a gene: 13. CDR1 is LNHDA, CDR2 SQIVND, per germline (reference sequence). The CDR3 protein is CASSTPDRGAMRANVLTF. In nucleotides, the CDR3 is TGTGCCAGTAGTACCCCCGACAGGGGAGCTATGCGGGCCAACGTCCTGACTTTC.

A single count supports this clone. The CDR3 reads CASRSRQGSSYNEQFF. Here the CDR3 DNA reads TGTGCCAGCAGGTCGCGGCAGGGGAGCTCCTACAATGAGCAGTTCTTC. The gene calls are TRBV7-3 and TRBJ2-1, with D possibly TRBD1 on 6 matching bases. The V end was cut by 6 bases, the J end by 0 bases, with 15 bases between. Germline V lookup: CDR1 SGHTA, CDR2 FQGTGA. There are 16 residues in the CDR3. The whole variable domain, remainder taken from reference TRBV7-3 and TRBJ2-1, is GAGVSQTPSNKVTEKGKYVELRCDPISGHTALYWYRQSLGQGPEFLIYFQGTGAADDSGLPNDRFFAVRPEGSVSTLKIQRTERGDSAVYLCASRSRQGSSYNEQFFGPGTRLTVL.